The sequence of this TCR beta chain was determined in a study of blood T cell repertoires in COVID-19. Germline loops: CDR1 LNHNV, CDR2 YYDKDF (reference sequence). Trimming took off 5 bases at V and 2 bases at J, with 16 bases between the two ends. This CDR3 is 16 amino acids long. Source study methods: Amplification with reference gene primers provided the estimates of nucleated cell counts. The repertoire was sequenced with immunoSEQ multiplex PCR; TCRdb's copy has only in-frame clones and lacks some. V, J and clone size are those of that table, while D and trimming were read from the DNA. The table lists roughly 140,000 clones, around 88% of them singletons.

This chain links TRBV15 with TRBJ2-1, with a tentative D call TRBD1 (5 bases). Sequencing was carried out using peripheral blood. This clonotype was obtained from a human donor in a cohort sampled during active COVID-19. Written as DNA, the CDR3 is TGTGCCACCAGCGGCAACTCGACAGATACCTACAATGAGCAGTTCTTC. Translated: CATSGNSTDTYNEQFF. Looking up the rest from reference TRBV15 and TRBJ2-1 gives the full variable domain: DAMVIQNPRYQVTQFGKPVTLSCSQTLNHNVMYWYQQKSSQAPKLLFHYYDKDFNNEADTPDNFQSRRPNTSFCFLDIRSPGLGDTAMYLCATSGNSTDTYNEQFFGPGTRLTVL.